Reported below is one TCR beta chain. A read error may account for a junction end that differs from germline. These data come from a study of blood T cell repertoires in COVID-19. Study summary: Samples representing acute and convalescent COVID-19 were sourced from the United States, Italy and Spain.

Only in-frame clones appear in the TCRdb table, and some are missing; sequencing was by immunoSEQ multiplex PCR. The table lists over 400,000 clones, about nine tenths of them singletons. CDR1 is KGHDR and CDR2 is SFDVKD in the germline V gene. CDR3 length: 14 residues. The receptor comes from a woman aged 60-70 years who had recovered from COVID-19. The V and J genes are TRBV24-1 and TRBJ2-2, with 7 bases fitting TRBD2. The sample comprised PBMCs or T cells enriched from blood (not recorded which). The CDR3 bases are TGTGCCACCAGTGTGATAGCGGGTTTCCGGGGAGCTGTTTTT. Translating gives CATSVIAGFRGAVF.